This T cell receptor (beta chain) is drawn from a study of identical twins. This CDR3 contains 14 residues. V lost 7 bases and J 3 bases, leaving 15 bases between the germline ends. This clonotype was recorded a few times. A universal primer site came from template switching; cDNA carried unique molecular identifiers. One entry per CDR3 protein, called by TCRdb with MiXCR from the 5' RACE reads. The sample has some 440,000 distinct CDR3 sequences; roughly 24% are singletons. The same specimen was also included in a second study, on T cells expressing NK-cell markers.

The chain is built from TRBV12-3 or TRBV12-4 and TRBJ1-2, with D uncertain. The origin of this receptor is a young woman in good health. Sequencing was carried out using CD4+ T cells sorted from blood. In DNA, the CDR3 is TGTGCCAGCAATTTTTGGGGTGGGGACTATGGCTACACCTTC. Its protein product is CASNFWGGDYGYTF.